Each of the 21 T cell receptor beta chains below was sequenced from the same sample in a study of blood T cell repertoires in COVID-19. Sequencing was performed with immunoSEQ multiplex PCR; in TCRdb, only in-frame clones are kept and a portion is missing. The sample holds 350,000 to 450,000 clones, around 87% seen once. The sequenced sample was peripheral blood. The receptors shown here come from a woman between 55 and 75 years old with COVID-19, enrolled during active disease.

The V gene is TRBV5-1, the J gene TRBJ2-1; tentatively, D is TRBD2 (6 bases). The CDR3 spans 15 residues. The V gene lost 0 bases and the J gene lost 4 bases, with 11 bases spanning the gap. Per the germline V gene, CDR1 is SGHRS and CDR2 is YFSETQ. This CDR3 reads CASSLVGDLYNEQFF. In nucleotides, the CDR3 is TGCGCCAGCAGCTTGGTGGGGGACTTATACAATGAGCAGTTCTTC.

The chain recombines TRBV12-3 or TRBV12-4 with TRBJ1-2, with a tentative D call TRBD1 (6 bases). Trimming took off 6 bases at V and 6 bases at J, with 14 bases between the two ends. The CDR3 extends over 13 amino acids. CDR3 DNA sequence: TGTGCCAGCAGCCGGGGGGGGCCGGATGGCTACACCTTC. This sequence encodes CASSRGGPDGYTF.

CDR3 region: CASRPSYQDYGYTF. For the CDR3, the DNA is TGTGCCAGCAGACCATCCTATCAGGACTATGGCTACACCTTC. The V call is TRBV6-5, the J call TRBJ1-2; no clear D. The CDR3 length is 14 residues. V gave up 6 bases and J gave up 3 bases, with 14 bases separating them. CDR1 is MNHEY, CDR2 SVGAGI, per germline.

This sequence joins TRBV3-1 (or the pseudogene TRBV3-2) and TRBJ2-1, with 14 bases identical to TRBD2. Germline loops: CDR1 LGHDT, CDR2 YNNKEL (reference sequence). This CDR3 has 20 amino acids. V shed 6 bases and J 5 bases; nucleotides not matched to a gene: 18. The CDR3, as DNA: TGTGCCAGCAGATCCACCCTCGGGACTAGCGGGGGCCATCAGAACAATGAGCAGTTCTTC. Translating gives CASRSTLGTSGGHQNNEQFF.

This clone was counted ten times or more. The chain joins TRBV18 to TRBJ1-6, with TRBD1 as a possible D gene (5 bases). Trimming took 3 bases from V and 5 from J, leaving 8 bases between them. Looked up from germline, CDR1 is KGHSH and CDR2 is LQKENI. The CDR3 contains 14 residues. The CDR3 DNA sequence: TGTGCCAGCTCACCCGTAGGGGATAATTCACCCCTCCACTTT. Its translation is CASSPVGDNSPLHF.

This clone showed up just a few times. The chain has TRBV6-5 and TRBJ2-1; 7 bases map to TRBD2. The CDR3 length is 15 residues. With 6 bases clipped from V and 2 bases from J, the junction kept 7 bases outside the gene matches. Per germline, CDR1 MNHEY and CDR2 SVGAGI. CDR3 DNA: TGTGCCAGCAGCCCCGGACTAGATCCCTACAATGAGCAGTTCTTC. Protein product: CASSPGLDPYNEQFF.

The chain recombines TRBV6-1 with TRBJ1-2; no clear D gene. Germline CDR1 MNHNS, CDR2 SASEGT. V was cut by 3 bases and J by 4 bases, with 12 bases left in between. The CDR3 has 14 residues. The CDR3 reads CASSDPGGFYGYTF. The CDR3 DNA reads TGTGCCAGCAGTGACCCTGGCGGGTTCTATGGCTACACCTTC.

The CDR3 coding sequence is TGTGCCAGCAGTTACCGGTACGAGCAGTACTTC. Amino acids: CASSYRYEQYF. This chain links TRBV6-2 or TRBV6-3 with TRBJ2-7; D gene uncertain. CDR3 length: 11 residues. Germline CDR1 and CDR2: MNHEY and SVGEGT. Trimming stripped 2 bases from V and 4 bases from J, with 3 bases between.

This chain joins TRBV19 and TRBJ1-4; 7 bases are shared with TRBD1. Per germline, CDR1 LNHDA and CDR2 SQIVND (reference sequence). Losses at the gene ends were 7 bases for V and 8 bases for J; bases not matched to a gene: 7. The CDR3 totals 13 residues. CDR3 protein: CASTRQGREKLFF. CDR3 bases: TGTGCCAGTACCAGACAGGGAAGGGAAAAACTGTTTTTT.

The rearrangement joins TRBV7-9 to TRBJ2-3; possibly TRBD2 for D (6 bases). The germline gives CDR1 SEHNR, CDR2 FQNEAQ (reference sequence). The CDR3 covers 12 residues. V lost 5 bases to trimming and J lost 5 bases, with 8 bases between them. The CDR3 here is CASSVGGDTQYF. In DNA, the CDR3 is TGTGCCAGCAGCGTGGGAGGAGATACGCAGTATTTT.

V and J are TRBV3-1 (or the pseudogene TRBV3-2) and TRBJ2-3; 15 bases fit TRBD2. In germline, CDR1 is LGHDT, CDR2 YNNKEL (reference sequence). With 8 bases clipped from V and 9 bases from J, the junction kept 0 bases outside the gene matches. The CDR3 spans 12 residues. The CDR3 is CASGTSGGTQYF. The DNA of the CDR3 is TGTGCCAGCGGGACTAGCGGGGGGACGCAGTATTTT.

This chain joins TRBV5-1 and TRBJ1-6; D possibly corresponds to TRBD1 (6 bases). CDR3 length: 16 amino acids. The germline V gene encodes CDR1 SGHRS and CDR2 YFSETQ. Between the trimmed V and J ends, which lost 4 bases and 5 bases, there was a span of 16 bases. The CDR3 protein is CASSRTAQRDNSPLHF. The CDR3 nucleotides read TGCGCCAGCAGCCGGACAGCCCAAAGGGATAATTCACCCCTCCACTTT.

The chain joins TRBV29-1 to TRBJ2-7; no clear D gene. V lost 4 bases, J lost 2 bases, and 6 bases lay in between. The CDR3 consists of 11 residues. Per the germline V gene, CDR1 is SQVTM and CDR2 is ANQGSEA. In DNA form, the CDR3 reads TGCAGCGTTGTCCAAACCTACGAGCAGTACTTC. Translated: CSVVQTYEQYF.

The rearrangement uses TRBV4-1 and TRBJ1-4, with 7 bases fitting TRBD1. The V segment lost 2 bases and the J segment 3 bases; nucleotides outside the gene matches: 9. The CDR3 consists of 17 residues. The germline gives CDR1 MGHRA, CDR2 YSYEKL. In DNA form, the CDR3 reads TGCGCCAGCAGCCAACCTTTCAAGACAGGGCCTAATGAAAAACTGTTTTTT. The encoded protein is CASSQPFKTGPNEKLFF.

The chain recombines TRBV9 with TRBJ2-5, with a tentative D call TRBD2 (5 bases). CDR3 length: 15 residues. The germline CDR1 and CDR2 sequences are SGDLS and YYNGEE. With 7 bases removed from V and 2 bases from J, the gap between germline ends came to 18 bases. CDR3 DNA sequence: TGTGCCAGCCCCTTGGGATCTTCGGGGCAAGAGACCCAGTACTTC. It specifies CASPLGSSGQETQYF. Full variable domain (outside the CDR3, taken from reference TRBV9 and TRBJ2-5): DSGVTQTPKHLITATGQRVTLRCSPRSGDLSVYWYQQSLDQGLQFLIQYYNGEERAKGNILERFSAQQFPDLHSELNLSSLELGDSALYFCASPLGSSGQETQYFGPGTRLLVL.

The CDR3 nucleotides read TGTGCCAGCAGGGCGAATCGACTAGCCCGCTTTGGAGGTACGCAGTATTTT. It codes for CASRANRLARFGGTQYF. V and J are TRBV9 and TRBJ2-3; TRBD2 matches 7 bases. Germline trimming cut 5 bases from V and 8 bases from J; bases unmatched to any gene: 20. The CDR3 length is 17 residues. CDR1 SGDLS and CDR2 YYNGEE come from the germline V gene.

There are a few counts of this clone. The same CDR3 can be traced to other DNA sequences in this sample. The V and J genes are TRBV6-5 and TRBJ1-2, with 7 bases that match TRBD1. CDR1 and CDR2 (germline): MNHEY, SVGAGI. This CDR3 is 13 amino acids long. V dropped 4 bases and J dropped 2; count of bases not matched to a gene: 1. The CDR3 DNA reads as TGTGCCAGCAGTTCGACAGGGAACTATGGCTACACCTTC. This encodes CASSSTGNYGYTF.

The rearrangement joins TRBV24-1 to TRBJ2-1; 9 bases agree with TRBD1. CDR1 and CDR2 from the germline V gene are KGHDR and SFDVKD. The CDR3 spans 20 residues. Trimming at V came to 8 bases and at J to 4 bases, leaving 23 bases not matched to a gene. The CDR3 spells CATNDTGGTKKREYYNEQFF. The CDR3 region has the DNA TGTGCCACCAACGACACAGGGGGCACTAAGAAACGCGAATATTACAATGAGCAGTTCTTC.

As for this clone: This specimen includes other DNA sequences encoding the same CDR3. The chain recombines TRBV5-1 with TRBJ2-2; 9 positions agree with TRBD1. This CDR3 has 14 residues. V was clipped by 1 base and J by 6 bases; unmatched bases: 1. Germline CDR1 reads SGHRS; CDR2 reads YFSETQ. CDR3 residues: CASSLTGGSGELFF. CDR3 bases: TGCGCCAGCAGCTTGACAGGGGGCTCCGGGGAGCTGTTTTTT.

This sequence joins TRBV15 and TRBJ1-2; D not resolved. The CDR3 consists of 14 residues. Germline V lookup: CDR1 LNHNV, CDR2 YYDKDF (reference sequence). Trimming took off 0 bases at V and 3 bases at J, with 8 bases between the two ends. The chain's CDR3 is CATSRDWAYYGYTF. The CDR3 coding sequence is TGTGCCACCAGCAGAGACTGGGCATACTATGGCTACACCTTC.

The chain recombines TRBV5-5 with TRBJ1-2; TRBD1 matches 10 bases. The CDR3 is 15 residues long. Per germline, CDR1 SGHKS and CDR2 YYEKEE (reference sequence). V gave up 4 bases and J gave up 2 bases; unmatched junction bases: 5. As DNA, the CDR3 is TGTGCCAGCAGCCTGGGACAGGGGAGAAACTATGGCTACACCTTC. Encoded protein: CASSLGQGRNYGYTF.